This note documents a single T cell receptor beta chain sequence. Assay: immunoSEQ multiplex PCR; the TCRdb copy retains only in-frame clones and omits some. The data show 350,000 to 550,000 clones, with roughly nine tenths seen just once and roughly 1.1% held by the top ten. This sample is drawn from a study of blood T cell repertoires in COVID-19. Germline CDR1 MNHEY, CDR2 SVGAGI. V was shortened by 7 bases and J by 8 bases, with 14 bases between the two germline ends. This CDR3 is 12 amino acids long. The chain joins TRBV6-5 to TRBJ1-2, with D uncertain. Sequences were obtained from PBMCs or T cells enriched from blood (not recorded which). The TCR comes from a man under 40 who had recovered from COVID-19. The CDR3 DNA reads as TGTGCCAGCATGCCGGGAGGGAACGGCTACACCTTC. It translates to CASMPGGNGYTF.